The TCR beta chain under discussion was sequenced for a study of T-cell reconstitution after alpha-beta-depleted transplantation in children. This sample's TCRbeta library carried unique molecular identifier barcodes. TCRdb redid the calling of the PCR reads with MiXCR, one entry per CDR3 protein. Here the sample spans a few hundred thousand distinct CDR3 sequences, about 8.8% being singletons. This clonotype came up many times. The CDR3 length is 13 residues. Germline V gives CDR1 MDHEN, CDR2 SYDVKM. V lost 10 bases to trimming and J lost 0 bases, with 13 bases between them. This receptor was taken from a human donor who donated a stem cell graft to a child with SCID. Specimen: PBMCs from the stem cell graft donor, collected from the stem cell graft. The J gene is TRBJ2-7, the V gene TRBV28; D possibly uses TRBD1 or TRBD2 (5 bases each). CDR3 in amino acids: CATTQGDSYEQYF. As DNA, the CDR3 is TGTGCCACAACCCAGGGAGACTCCTACGAGCAGTACTTC.